The rows below give T cell receptor beta chains drawn from one sample of a study of shared T cell receptors in the human thymus. The data were produced by immunoSEQ multiplex PCR, yet TCRdb's version contains in-frame clones alone and is incomplete. The repertoire holds about 400,000 clones, just under 95% seen once, with about 0.02% in the top ten. Input material: thymocytes. The receptor source for this set is a human donor. Both conserved end residues are part of each CDR3. A D gene is named only where the DNA matches it firmly. Expanded clones are given a class, and other clones once, few, many or no size at all.

clone_size	d_call	v_call	j_call	cdr3_aa	cdr3_nt
.	.	TRBV11-2	TRBJ1-1	CASLSRTPKGNTEAFF	TGTGCCAGCCTCTCCCGGACCCCGAAAGGGAACACTGAAGCTTTCTTT
.	.	TRBV15	TRBJ1-2	CATQGADGYTF	TGTGCCACCCAAGGAGCGGACGGCTACACCTTC
.	.	TRBV11-2	TRBJ2-2	CASRFAGGELFF	TGTGCCAGCAGATTTGCGGGCGGGGAGCTGTTTTTT
.	.	TRBV30	TRBJ2-7	CAWSGVVSVEQYF	TGTGCCTGGAGTGGAGTAGTCTCCGTCGAGCAGTACTTC
.	TRBD1	TRBV6-6	TRBJ2-2	CASMDRVTGELFF	TGTGCCAGCATGGACAGGGTAACCGGGGAGCTGTTTTTT
few	.	TRBV5-3	TRBJ1-1	CARSLASGAFF	TGTGCCAGAAGCTTGGCTTCTGGGGCTTTCTTT
.	TRBD2	TRBV10-2	TRBJ2-3	CASGRTSGRKSPSQDTQYF	TGCGCCAGCGGACGGACTAGCGGGAGGAAGTCCCCCTCCCAAGATACGCAGTATTTT
.	TRBD2	TRBV18	TRBJ2-1	CASSPPGLAGGNEQFF	TGTGCCAGCTCACCACCCGGGCTAGCGGGAGGGAATGAGCAGTTCTTC
.	.	TRBV15	TRBJ1-1	CATSNRLRGGMNTEAFF	TGTGCCACCAGCAACCGATTGCGGGGGGGTATGAACACTGAAGCTTTCTTT
.	.	TRBV11-2	TRBJ2-4	CASSLVFGGHLAKNIQYF	TGTGCCAGCAGCTTAGTGTTCGGGGGACACCTAGCCAAAAACATTCAGTACTTC
.	TRBD2	TRBV28	TRBJ2-5	CASSLSRGGSIETQYF	TGTGCCAGCAGTCTCTCCCGGGGGGGGTCGATAGAGACCCAGTACTTC
.	TRBD2	TRBV9	TRBJ2-2	CASRISPQREKPGELFF	TGTGCCAGCAGAATAAGTCCCCAGCGGGAGAAGCCCGGGGAGCTGTTTTTT
.	.	TRBV28	TRBJ1-5	CASSFKGQFSNQPQHF	TGTGCCAGCAGTTTTAAAGGGCAGTTTAGCAATCAGCCCCAGCATTTT
.	.	TRBV4-1	TRBJ1-3	CASSPKSPGVTGNTIYF	TGCGCCAGCAGCCCCAAATCCCCAGGGGTGACTGGAAACACCATATATTTT
.	TRBD2	TRBV7-2	TRBJ2-2	CASSSMLAGGSTGELFF	TGTGCCAGCAGCTCAATGCTAGCGGGAGGCTCCACCGGGGAGCTGTTTTTT
.	.	TRBV6-1	TRBJ1-3	CASRSNGGSGNTIYF	TGTGCCAGCAGGAGTAACGGGGGCTCTGGAAACACCATATATTTT
.	.	TRBV28	TRBJ2-7	CASRGRGFEQYF	TGTGCCAGCAGGGGGAGGGGGTTCGAGCAGTACTTC
.	.	TRBV27	TRBJ2-7	CASKGALLERQYF	TGTGCCAGCAAAGGAGCGCTCCTCGAGCGGCAGTACTTC
.	.	TRBV6-4	TRBJ2-2	CASSDSNSLGGELFF	TGTGCCAGCAGTGACTCGAACAGTCTGGGAGGGGAGCTGTTTTTT
.	.	TRBV7-2	TRBJ2-5	CASSPRNVPPHKETQYF	TGTGCCAGCAGCCCTCGGAACGTCCCTCCCCATAAAGAGACCCAGTACTTC
.	TRBD1	TRBV28	TRBJ1-3	CASHPPGGGNTIYF	TGTGCCAGCCATCCCCCAGGGGGCGGAAACACCATATATTTT
.	TRBD2	TRBV13	TRBJ2-3	CASSTRGSGRATDTQYF	TGTGCCAGCAGCACCCGGGGAAGCGGGAGGGCAACAGATACGCAGTATTTT
.	TRBD1	TRBV30	TRBJ2-3	CAWMITGGPTDTQYF	TGTGCCTGGATGATAACAGGGGGGCCCACAGATACGCAGTATTTT
.	TRBD2	TRBV13	TRBJ2-5	CASSPGTSGYQETQYF	TGTGCCAGCAGCCCCGGGACTAGCGGATACCAAGAGACCCAGTACTTC
.	.	TRBV5-4	TRBJ2-3	CASSSRHTDTQYF	TGTGCCAGCAGCTCTCGCCACACAGATACGCAGTATTTT
.	TRBD2	TRBV13	TRBJ2-3	CASSPAPDKRSGGTDTQYF	TGTGCCAGCAGCCCCGCCCCGGATAAAAGAAGCGGGGGGACAGATACGCAGTATTTT
once	.	TRBV28	TRBJ1-5	CASKKVGHVTGLWNQPQHF	TGTGCCAGCAAAAAAGTAGGCCACGTGACGGGCTTGTGGAATCAGCCCCAGCATTTT
.	TRBD2	TRBV4-2	TRBJ2-1	CASSQELEPTSGGYNEQFF	TGTGCCAGCAGCCAAGAGCTTGAGCCGACTAGCGGGGGTTACAATGAGCAGTTCTTC
.	.	TRBV7-8	TRBJ1-2	CASSFNHREGRTF	TGTGCCAGCAGTTTTAACCACAGGGAGGGTCGCACCTTC
.	TRBD2	TRBV2	TRBJ2-2	CASSESAGAGELFF	TGTGCCAGCAGTGAGTCGGCGGGAGCCGGGGAGCTGTTTTTT
.	TRBD2	TRBV2	TRBJ2-5	CASRVGTSDETQYF	TGTGCCAGCAGGGTAGGGACTAGCGATGAGACCCAGTACTTC
.	.	TRBV11-1	TRBJ1-4	CASSPRVGRSRKLFF	TGTGCCAGCAGCCCTCGGGTGGGCCGGAGCCGAAAACTGTTTTTT
.	TRBD1	TRBV14	TRBJ2-7	CASSQGGGQGFYEQYF	TGTGCCAGCAGCCAAGGGGGGGGACAGGGGTTCTACGAGCAGTACTTC
.	.	TRBV7-8	TRBJ1-5	CATNQGLSNQPQHF	TGTGCCACAAATCAGGGTCTTAGCAATCAGCCCCAGCATTTT
.	.	TRBV27	TRBJ2-6	CASSPSLGDSGANVLTF	TGTGCCAGCAGTCCTAGTTTGGGGGACTCTGGGGCCAACGTCCTGACTTTC
.	.	TRBV5-6	TRBJ2-7	CASSLALHEQYF	TGTGCCAGCAGCTTGGCCCTCCACGAGCAGTACTTC